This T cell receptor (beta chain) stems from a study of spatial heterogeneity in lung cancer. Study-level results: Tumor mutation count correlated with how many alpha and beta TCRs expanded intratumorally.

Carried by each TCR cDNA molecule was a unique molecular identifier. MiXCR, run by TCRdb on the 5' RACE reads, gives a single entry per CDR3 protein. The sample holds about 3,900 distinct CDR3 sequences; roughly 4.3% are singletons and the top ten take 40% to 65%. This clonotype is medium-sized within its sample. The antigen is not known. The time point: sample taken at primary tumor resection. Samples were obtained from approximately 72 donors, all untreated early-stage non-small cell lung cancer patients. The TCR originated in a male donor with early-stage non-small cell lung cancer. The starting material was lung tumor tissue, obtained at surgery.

This chain's CDR3 is CASSSEGSRTYYGYTF. CDR3 in DNA: TGTGCCAGCAGCTCCGAGGGGAGTCGGACCTACTATGGCTACACCTTC. The chain joins TRBV7-2 to TRBJ1-2; possible D gene TRBD1, 5 bases. Germline CDR1 and CDR2: SGHTA and FQGNSA. V lost 4 bases, J lost 3 bases, and 18 bases lay in between. The CDR3 covers 16 residues.